The entry below describes one TCR beta chain. The record originates from a study of T cells after yellow fever vaccination. TCRdb recomputed calls from the 5' RACE reads with MiXCR, one row per CDR3 protein. This sample has about 160,000 distinct CDR3 sequences, with about 7% found just once. This CDR3 spans 14 amino acids. V was pared by 4 bases and J by 3 bases, with 12 bases between. The V gene's germline CDR1 is SGHAT and CDR2 FQNNGV. The chain couples TRBV11-2 to TRBJ1-2; possibly TRBD1 for D (5 bases). The sequence derives from a man younger than 35 who received the YFV17D yellow fever vaccine. Sequencing used CD4+ T cells sorted from PBMCs, obtained about 5 days after the first yellow fever vaccination. CDR3 loop: CASSSTRGDYGYTF. The CDR3 nucleotides read TGTGCCAGCAGCTCTACCCGGGGGGACTATGGCTACACCTTC.